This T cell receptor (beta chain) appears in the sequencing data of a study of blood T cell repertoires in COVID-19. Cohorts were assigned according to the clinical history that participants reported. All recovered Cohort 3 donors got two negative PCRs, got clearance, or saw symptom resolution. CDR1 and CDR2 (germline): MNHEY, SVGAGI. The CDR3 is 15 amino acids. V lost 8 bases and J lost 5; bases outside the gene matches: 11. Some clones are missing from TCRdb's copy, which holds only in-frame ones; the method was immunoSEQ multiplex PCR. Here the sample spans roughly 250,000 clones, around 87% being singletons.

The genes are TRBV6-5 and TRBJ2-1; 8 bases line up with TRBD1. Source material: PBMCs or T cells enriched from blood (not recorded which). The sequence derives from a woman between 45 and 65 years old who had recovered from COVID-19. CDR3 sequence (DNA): TGTGCCAGCCGTTCCGCCTGGACAGGGAACAATGAGCAGTTCTTC. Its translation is CASRSAWTGNNEQFF.